A single sample gave rise to the 24 T cell receptor delta chains below, sequenced in a study of Vδ1+ human thymocytes. Overall study findings and caveats: Thymic TRG and TRD repertoires appeared highly polyclonal, with Gaussian CDR3 length distributions.

Extracted RNA was reverse transcribed into cDNA. The CDR3 regions were amplified by multiplex PCR from V-gene primers to a constant-region primer. TCRdb reanalysed the multiplex PCR reads with CATT. The repertoire holds about 58,000 delta-chain clones, with less than 15% as singletons. The antigens these receptors bind are not known. Sequenced material: Vdelta1+ gamma-delta thymocytes from the thymus. The subset here: FACS-sorted CD3+ TCRalphabeta- TCRVdelta1+ TCRVdelta2- thymocytes. Source of these receptors: a girl in the first two years of life who had congenital heart surgery.

This clone has more than one count but fewer than ten. The chain carries TRDV1 and TRDJ1, with a tentative D call TRDD2 (5 bases). Germline CDR1 is TSWWSYY and CDR2 is QGS. The CDR3 sequence is 11 residues long. Trimming removed 4 bases from V and 11 bases from J, with 11 bases in between. CDR3 nucleotides: TGTGCTCTTGGGGGGCTTCCAGCCCTCATCTTT. Protein product: CALGGLPALIF.

The V call is TRDV1, the J call TRDJ1, with TRDD3 identical over 11 bases. The CDR3 is 16 residues long. Germline V gene sequence: CDR1 TSWWSYY, CDR2 QGS. J lost 0 bases, V lost 4 bases, and 4 bases had no gene match. The CDR3 DNA is TGTGCTCTTGGGGCTGGGGGATACCCCTACACCGATAAACTCATCTTT. This encodes CALGAGGYPYTDKLIF.

The rearrangement uses TRDV1 and TRDJ1, with D perhaps matching TRDD2 or TRDD3 (6 bases each). This CDR3 contains 21 residues. Trimming removed 1 base from V and 2 bases from J, with 29 bases in between. Germline values: CDR1 TSWWSYY, CDR2 QGS. The CDR3 DNA sequence: TGTGCTCTTGGGGAACCACGGGCCTTCCGCACTCTGGGGACCCCAACCGATAAACTCATCTTT. Protein product: CALGEPRAFRTLGTPTDKLIF.

This clone came up a few times. J is TRDJ1 and V is TRDV2; 8 bases map to TRDD3. V shed 1 base, J shed 5 bases, and the junction held 23 bases outside the gene matches. The CDR3 has 20 residues. CDR1 GEAIGNYY and CDR2 EKD come from the germline V gene. The CDR3 loop is CACDTLARGYQGFGADKLIF. Here the CDR3 DNA reads TGTGCCTGTGACACGCTCGCCCGGGGATACCAGGGGTTCGGTGCGGATAAACTCATCTTT.

J is TRDJ1 and V is TRDV1; 7 nucleotides match TRDD3. Trimming cost V 1 base and J 0 bases; bases outside gene matches: 17. This CDR3 has 20 amino acids. The germline V gene has CDR1 TSWWSYY and CDR2 QGS. The CDR3 nucleotides read TGTGCTCTTGGGGAACAACAGAATTCCGTACTGGGGAGCTACACCGATAAACTCATCTTT. This encodes CALGEQQNSVLGSYTDKLIF.

This clone was recorded a few times. V and J are TRDV1 and TRDJ1; maybe TRDD3 (8 bases). The germline V and J ends were trimmed by 5 bases and 6 bases, with 34 bases remaining between them. The CDR3 totals 20 residues. Per germline, CDR1 TSWWSYY and CDR2 QGS. The CDR3 region is CALGIPRFLPRGIRGYKLIF. The CDR3 region has the DNA TGTGCTCTTGGGATCCCCAGGTTCCTACCTAGAGGGATACGAGGTTATAAACTCATCTTT.

With regard to this clone: Germline is not matched at one junction end, which may reflect a read error. Other nucleotide sequences from this sample produce the same CDR3. The rearrangement links TRAV29/DV5 to TRDJ1, with 13 positions matching TRDD3. The CDR3 is 23 amino acids. Germline CDR1 and CDR2: NSMFDY and ISSIKDK. The CDR3 nucleotides are TGTGCCGCAAGGATGATCACGTCTCGTACTGGGGGATACGCTCGCCCGTACACCGATAAACTCATCTTT. Its protein is CAARMITSRTGGYARPYTDKLIF.

The chain joins TRDV2 to TRDJ1; TRDD3 aligns across 7 bases. Germline CDR1 reads GEAIGNYY; CDR2 reads EKD. The CDR3 sequence is 18 residues long. The junction had 13 bases not matched to a gene; V was cut back by 1 base and J by 0 bases. In DNA form, the CDR3 reads TGTGCCTGTGACACGTGTGCGAGTGGGGGACGTGACACCGATAAACTCATCTTT. Its protein is CACDTCASGGRDTDKLIF.

V gene TRDV1 combines with J gene TRDJ1, with D maybe TRDD3 (8 bases). The CDR3 spans 21 residues. The V and J ends lost 3 bases and 0 bases respectively, with 29 bases between them. Germline CDR1 TSWWSYY, CDR2 QGS. In nucleotides, the CDR3 is TGTGCTCTTGGGGAGCGCCTTCCTCCTAACCCCGTACTGGGGGACACCGATAAACTCATCTTT. Translation: CALGERLPPNPVLGDTDKLIF.

With regard to this clone: The same CDR3 is also encoded by other DNA sequences in this sample. The V and J genes are TRDV1 and TRDJ1; 10 nucleotides agree with TRDD3. J lost 2 bases, V lost 4 bases, and 4 bases had no gene match. Per the germline V gene, CDR1 is TSWWSYY and CDR2 is QGS. This CDR3 contains 15 residues. CDR3 loop: CALGVPLGDTDKLIF. CDR3 coding DNA: TGTGCTCTTGGGGTCCCACTGGGGGATACCGATAAACTCATCTTT.

A few counts support this clone. The J gene is TRDJ1, the V gene TRDV1; TRDD3 aligns across 9 bases. After removal of 3 bases from V and 7 bases from J, the junction contained 6 bases not matched to a gene. The CDR3 extends over 14 amino acids. CDR1 and CDR2 (germline): TSWWSYY, QGS. CDR3 nucleotides: TGTGCTCTTGGGGACTGGGGGATCAAGGGTAAACTCATCTTT. It translates to CALGDWGIKGKLIF.

The genes are TRDV1 and TRDJ1, with D perhaps matching TRDD2 (6 bases). The ends were cut back, 6 bases at V and 0 bases at J, with 29 bases in the middle. The length of the CDR3 is 20 residues. Germline V lookup: CDR1 TSWWSYY, CDR2 QGS. DNA for the CDR3: TGTGCTCTTGGCCCGCTTCCTTTAGGGCCTCAAACGGCTAACACCGATAAACTCATCTTT. Translating it yields CALGPLPLGPQTANTDKLIF.

This rearrangement joins TRDV1 to TRDJ1, with a tentative D call TRDD3 (6 bases). Deletions cut 2 bases from V and 3 bases from J, with 19 bases between. Germline V gives CDR1 TSWWSYY, CDR2 QGS. The CDR3 is 17 residues long. This CDR3 reads CALGELSGDVGADKLIF. The CDR3 nucleotides read TGTGCTCTTGGGGAATTATCTGGGGATGTGGGAGCCGATAAACTCATCTTT.

The rearrangement uses TRDV1 and TRDJ1; 11 bases map to TRDD3. The germline gives CDR1 TSWWSYY, CDR2 QGS. The V and J ends lost 1 base and 5 bases, in that order; junction bases with no gene match: 6. This CDR3 is built from 16 residues. CDR3 sequence reads: CALGEPGGGYADKLIF. CDR3 nucleotide sequence: TGTGCTCTTGGGGAACCCGGTGGGGGATACGCGGATAAACTCATCTTT.

On this clone itself: One end of the junction fails to match germline, which may point to a read error. This rearrangement joins TRDV1 to TRDJ1, with a weak D call TRDD3 (6 bases). The CDR3 length is 20 residues. The germline CDR1 and CDR2 sequences are TSWWSYY and QGS. The CDR3 DNA reads as TGTGCTCCTGGGGAACTAGGCGGGTTACACCGGTCTGGGTACACCGATAAACTCATCTTT. This gives the protein CAPGELGGLHRSGYTDKLIF.

This clone was detected a few times. V gene TRDV1 combines with J gene TRDJ1; D is possibly TRDD3 (6 bases). The CDR3 is 20 amino acids. V lost 0 bases and J 2 bases, leaving 25 bases between the germline ends. Germline loops: CDR1 TSWWSYY, CDR2 QGS. In DNA, the CDR3 is TGTGCTCTTGGGGAACTAACCGCGATCAAGTTGGGGATTTGGACCGATAAACTCATCTTT. It specifies CALGELTAIKLGIWTDKLIF.

Comments on this clone: Being one base from a much bigger clone, this may be a read error. This chain connects TRAV29/DV5 to TRDJ1, with D uncertain. This CDR3 comprises 11 residues. Trimming left V 0 bases short and J 7 bases short, with 7 bases between. Germline assignment: CDR1 NSMFDY and CDR2 ISSIKDK. As DNA, the CDR3 is TGTGCAGCAAGCGCCGGTTGTAAACTCATCTTT. This encodes CAASAGCKLIF.

The chain has TRAV29/DV5 and TRDJ1; D unresolved. The CDR3 runs to 15 residues. V dropped 3 bases and J dropped 12 bases, with 27 bases sitting between them. Germline V lookup: CDR1 NSMFDY, CDR2 ISSIKDK. The CDR3 loop is CAAIVRVRTQFKFIF. In DNA form, the CDR3 reads TGTGCAGCAATCGTCCGAGTCAGGACTCAGTTCAAATTCATCTTT.

The rearrangement uses TRDV2 and TRDJ1, with a weak D call TRDD3 (5 bases). The CDR3 is 16 amino acids. V was shortened by 3 bases and J by 3 bases, with 19 bases between the two germline ends. Germline values: CDR1 GEAIGNYY, CDR2 EKD. CDR3: CACDALLGFWADKLIF. Here the CDR3 DNA reads TGTGCCTGTGACGCTCTATTGGGATTCTGGGCCGATAAACTCATCTTT.

The genes are TRDV1 and TRDJ1, with 10 bases identical to TRDD3. The ends lost 3 bases at V and 3 bases at J; junction bases unmatched: 25. Germline V gene sequence: CDR1 TSWWSYY, CDR2 QGS. The CDR3 extends over 22 amino acids. The CDR3 DNA sequence: TGTGCTCTTGGGGATCCCGGTGGTACTGGGGGATCCGTACTACCCCTTTCCGATAAACTCATCTTT. It codes for CALGDPGGTGGSVLPLSDKLIF.

The chain carries TRDV1 and TRDJ1; 8 nucleotides align to TRDD3. V shed 6 bases, J shed 0 bases, and the junction held 24 bases outside the gene matches. CDR3 size: 21 residues. Germline V gene data show CDR1 as TSWWSYY and CDR2 as QGS. The CDR3 spells CALGTFTTLWGTPSYTDKLIF. The CDR3, as DNA: TGTGCTCTTGGAACCTTTACTACTCTCTGGGGGACCCCATCGTACACCGATAAACTCATCTTT.

This chain links TRDV1 with TRDJ1; D not resolved. Germline V gene sequence: CDR1 TSWWSYY, CDR2 QGS. The CDR3 totals 17 residues. The ends were cut back, 1 base at V and 4 bases at J, with 19 bases in the middle. CDR3 bases: TGTGCTCTTGGGGAACCCGGGGCCGGACCCCGGGTCGATAAACTCATCTTT. It codes for CALGEPGAGPRVDKLIF.

The rearrangement uses TRDV1 and TRDJ1, with 8 bases that match TRDD3. V shed 5 bases, J shed 0 bases, and the junction held 17 bases outside the gene matches. Germline loops: CDR1 TSWWSYY, CDR2 QGS. This CDR3 contains 19 residues. This CDR3 reads CALGNWGGLGDAHTDKLIF. The CDR3 DNA sequence: TGTGCTCTTGGGAACTGGGGGGGATTGGGGGATGCTCACACCGATAAACTCATCTTT.

This chain uses TRDV1 with TRDJ1; 11 nucleotides align to TRDD3. The CDR3 extends over 18 amino acids. Trimming removed 5 bases from V and 10 bases from J; junction bases left unmatched: 21. The germline V gene encodes CDR1 TSWWSYY and CDR2 QGS. The CDR3 loop is CALGPLFPHWGIERRLIF. CDR3 in DNA: TGTGCTCTTGGGCCCCTTTTTCCCCACTGGGGGATAGAACGGCGACTCATCTTT.